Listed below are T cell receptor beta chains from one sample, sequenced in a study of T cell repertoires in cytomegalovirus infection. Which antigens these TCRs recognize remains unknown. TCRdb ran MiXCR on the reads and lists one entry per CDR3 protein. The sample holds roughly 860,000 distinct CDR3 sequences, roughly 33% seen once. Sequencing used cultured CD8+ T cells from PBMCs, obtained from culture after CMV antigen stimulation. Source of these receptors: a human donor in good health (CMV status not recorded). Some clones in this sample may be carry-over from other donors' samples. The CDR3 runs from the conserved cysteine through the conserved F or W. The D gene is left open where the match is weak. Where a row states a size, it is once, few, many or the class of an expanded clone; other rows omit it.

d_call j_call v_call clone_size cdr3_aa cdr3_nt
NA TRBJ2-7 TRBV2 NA CASIPVADPYEQYF TGTGCCAGCATCCCAGTAGCGGATCCCTACGAGCAGTACTTC
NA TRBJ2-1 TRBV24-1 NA CATSDTYDRSNYNEQFF TGTGCCACCAGTGATACCTATGACAGATCTAATTACAATGAGCAGTTCTTC
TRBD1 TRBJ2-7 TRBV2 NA CASPGQGRDEQYF TGTGCCAGCCCGGGACAGGGGCGCGACGAGCAGTACTTC
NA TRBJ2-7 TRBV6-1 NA CASSEARGIGGPYEQYF TGTGCCAGCAGTGAAGCGCGCGGGATAGGGGGTCCCTACGAGCAGTACTTC
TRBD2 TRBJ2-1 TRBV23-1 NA CASSQSWRGAKYNEQFF TGCGCCAGCAGTCAATCGTGGCGGGGGGCCAAGTACAATGAGCAGTTCTTC
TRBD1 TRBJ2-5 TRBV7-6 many CASSPAGQGVPQYF TGTGCCAGCAGCCCAGCGGGACAGGGGGTTCCCCAGTACTTC
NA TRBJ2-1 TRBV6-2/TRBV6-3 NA CASSYVYNEQFF TGTGCCAGCAGTTACGTGTACAATGAGCAGTTCTTC
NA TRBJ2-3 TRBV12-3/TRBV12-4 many CASSPLGVVDTQYF TGTGCCAGCAGTCCGTTGGGGGTTGTAGATACGCAGTATTTT
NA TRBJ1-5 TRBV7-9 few CASSTHRESYNQPQHF TGTGCCAGCAGCACCCACAGGGAGAGTTACAATCAGCCCCAGCATTTT
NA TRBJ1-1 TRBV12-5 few CASGLSPGGTEAFF TGTGCTAGTGGTTTGTCCCCGGGAGGCACTGAAGCTTTCTTT
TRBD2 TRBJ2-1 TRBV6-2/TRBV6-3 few CASLAGFGNEQFF TGTGCCAGTTTAGCGGGGTTTGGGAATGAGCAGTTCTTC
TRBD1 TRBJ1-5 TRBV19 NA CASIGRQGALRGQPQHF TGTGCCAGTATTGGAAGACAGGGGGCCCTACGCGGTCAGCCCCAGCATTTT
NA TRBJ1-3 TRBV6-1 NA CASSEEGLYSGNTIYF TGTGCCAGCAGTGAAGAGGGATTATACTCTGGAAACACCATATATTTT
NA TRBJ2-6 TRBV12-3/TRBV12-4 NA CASIWGAGANVLTF TGTGCCAGCATCTGGGGGGCTGGGGCCAACGTCCTGACTTTC
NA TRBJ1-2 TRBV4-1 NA CASSQENSYYGYTF TGCGCCAGCAGCCAAGAAAACAGCTACTATGGCTACACCTTC
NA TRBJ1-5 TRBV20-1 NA CSCGVSNQPQHF TGCAGTTGTGGAGTCAGCAATCAGCCCCAGCATTTT
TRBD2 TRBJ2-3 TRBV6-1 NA CASSELVLAGSIDTQYF TGTGCCAGCAGTGAATTGGTGCTAGCGGGATCGATAGATACGCAGTATTTT
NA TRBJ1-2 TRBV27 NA CASSLSRAGVAGYTF TGTGCCAGCAGTTTATCGAGGGCAGGGGTAGCAGGCTACACCTTC
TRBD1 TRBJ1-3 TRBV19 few CASNFGTDSGNTIYF TGTGCCAGCAACTTCGGGACAGACTCTGGAAACACCATATATTTT
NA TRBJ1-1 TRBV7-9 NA CASNTEVTGEGAFF TGTGCCAGCAACACCGAGGTTACTGGAGAGGGTGCTTTCTTT
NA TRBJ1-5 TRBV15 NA CATSRDPAQPQHF TGTGCCACCAGCAGAGATCCAGCTCAGCCCCAGCATTTT
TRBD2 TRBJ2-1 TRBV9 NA CASSVGNGGAYNEQFF TGTGCCAGCAGCGTAGGGAACGGGGGGGCCTACAATGAGCAGTTCTTC
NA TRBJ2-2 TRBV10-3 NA CATREGELFF TGTGCCACCAGGGAGGGGGAGCTGTTTTTT
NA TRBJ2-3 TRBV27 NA CASRSTYAGRGTDTQYF TGTGCCAGCAGATCCACTTATGCGGGAAGAGGCACAGATACGCAGTATTTT
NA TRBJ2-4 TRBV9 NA CASSPGRGNIQYF TGTGCCAGCAGCCCCGGACGGGGGAACATTCAGTACTTC
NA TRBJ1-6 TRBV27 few CASSLSRVYVFPLHF TGTGCCAGCAGTTTAAGCAGGGTGTATGTTTTTCCCCTCCACTTT
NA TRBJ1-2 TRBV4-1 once CASSQERGVANYDYTF TGCGCCAGCAGCCAAGAGAGAGGAGTAGCTAACTATGACTACACCTTC
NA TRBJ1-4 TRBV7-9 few CASSGDGGKSYEKLFF TGTGCCAGCAGCGGGGACGGGGGCAAGTCTTATGAAAAACTGTTTTTT
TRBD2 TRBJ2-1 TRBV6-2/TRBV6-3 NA CASSYLGRTSGDNEQFF TGTGCCAGCAGTTACTTGGGAAGGACTAGCGGGGACAATGAGCAGTTCTTC
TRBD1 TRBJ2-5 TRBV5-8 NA CASSIPGTGDQETQYF TGTGCCAGCAGCATACCCGGGACAGGTGACCAAGAGACCCAGTACTTC
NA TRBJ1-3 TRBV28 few CASRSQWVGGNTIYF TGTGCCAGCAGGTCCCAATGGGTGGGAGGAAACACCATATATTTT
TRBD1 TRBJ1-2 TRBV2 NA CASKGAIAPGYTF TGTGCCAGCAAGGGGGCAATCGCACCCGGCTACACCTTC
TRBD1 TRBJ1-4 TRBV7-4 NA CASSPIGDSRNEKLFF TGTGCCAGCAGCCCAATAGGGGACAGCCGTAATGAAAAACTGTTTTTT
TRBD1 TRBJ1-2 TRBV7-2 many CASSLGRDRGYGYTF TGTGCCAGCAGCTTAGGCCGGGACAGGGGCTATGGCTACACCTTC
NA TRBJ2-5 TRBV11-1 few CASRGWGEQETQYF TGTGCCAGCAGGGGTTGGGGGGAGCAAGAGACCCAGTACTTC